This T cell receptor beta chain was retrieved from a study of PD-1 blockade in mismatch repair-deficient tumors. Study-level background: All were previously treated, progressing patients with 12 mismatch repair-deficient cancer types. Study results and caveats: After pembrolizumab, tumor-resident clones rose rapidly, then generally contracted before radiologic responses.

The V gene's germline CDR1 is SGHDT and CDR2 YYEEEE. This CDR3 has 13 residues. V lost 2 bases, J lost 2 bases, and 5 bases lay in between. The protocol was immunoSEQ multiplex PCR, while the TCRdb copy is restricted to in-frame clones and leaves out a portion. The table records roughly 84,000 clones, roughly 80% of them present only once. Every patient had mismatch repair deficiency by PCR or immunohistochemistry. TCRs were sequenced from a few patients responding to pembrolizumab. Concerning this clone itself: Its antigen remains unidentified.

The starting material was peripheral blood, obtained 12 weeks after starting pembrolizumab. The V and J genes are TRBV5-6 and TRBJ2-1, with no clear D. This receptor was identified in an adult with mismatch repair-deficient cancer. The CDR3 sequence: CASSFGAYNEQFF. In DNA, the CDR3 is TGTGCCAGCAGCTTCGGCGCCTACAATGAGCAGTTCTTC.